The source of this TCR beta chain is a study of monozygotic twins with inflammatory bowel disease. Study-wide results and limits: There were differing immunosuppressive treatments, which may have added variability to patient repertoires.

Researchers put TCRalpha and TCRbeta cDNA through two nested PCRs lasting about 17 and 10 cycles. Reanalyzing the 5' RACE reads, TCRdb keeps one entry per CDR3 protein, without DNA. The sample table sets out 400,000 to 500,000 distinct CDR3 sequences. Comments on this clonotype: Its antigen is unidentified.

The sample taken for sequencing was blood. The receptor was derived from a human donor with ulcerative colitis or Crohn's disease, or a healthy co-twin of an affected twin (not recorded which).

CDR3 sequence reads: CASSLVGGPNQPQHF. This rearrangement joins TRBV5-1 to TRBJ1-5; the D call from TCRdb, TRBD1, cannot be confirmed without DNA. Looked up from germline, CDR1 is SGHRS and CDR2 is YFSETQ. The CDR3 totals 15 residues.